The 9 T cell receptor beta chains below all came from one sample that was sequenced in a study of T cells in Graves' hyperthyroidism and ophthalmopathy. Amplification of TCR beta CDR3 regions was performed using RNA transcripts as template. The primer set for the first-round RT-PCR of the TCR CDR3 was HTBI. TCRdb reprocessed the multiplex PCR reads via MiXCR and lists one record per CDR3 protein. The sample lists over 700,000 distinct CDR3 sequences; about 19% were seen once. The sample was blood. These TCRs come from a woman between 50 and 59 years old with Graves' hyperthyroidism that later progressed to Graves' ophthalmopathy.

This clonotype turned up a few times. The chain employs TRBV29-1 and TRBJ1-1; D is uncertain. Germline values: CDR1 SQVTM, CDR2 ANQGSEA. This CDR3 has 12 amino acids. The ends were cut back, 5 bases at V and 1 base at J, with 8 bases in the middle. The CDR3 reads CSVRIPNTEAFF. CDR3 DNA: TGCAGCGTTCGCATACCGAACACTGAAGCTTTCTTT.

This chain joins TRBV13 and TRBJ2-3; 7 nucleotides line up with TRBD2. V gave up 4 bases and J gave up 2 bases; unmatched junction bases: 3. Germline CDR1 reads PRHDT; CDR2 reads FYEKMQ (reference sequence). This CDR3 region has 14 residues. CDR3 residues: CASSYGTTTDTQYF. The CDR3 DNA reads as TGTGCCAGCAGCTACGGGACTACCACAGATACGCAGTATTTT.

This sequence joins TRBV2 and TRBJ2-1, with 13 bases matching TRBD2. The junction had 6 bases not matched to a gene; V was cut back by 6 bases and J by 7 bases. Germline V gives CDR1 SNHLY, CDR2 FYNNEI. This CDR3 comprises 15 residues. Here the CDR3 reads CASRPGLAGENEQFF. Written as DNA, the CDR3 is TGTGCCAGCAGGCCCGGACTAGCGGGGGAAAATGAGCAGTTCTTC. Combining the CDR3 with reference TRBV2 and TRBJ2-1 gives the whole variable domain EPEVTQTPSHQVTQMGQEVILRCVPISNHLYFYWYRQILGQKVEFLVSFYNNEISEKSEIFDDQFSVERPDGSNFTLKIRSTKLEDSAMYFCASRPGLAGENEQFFGPGTRLTVL.

This clonotype was seen repeatedly, ten times or more. This sequence joins TRBV6-5 and TRBJ1-2, with D uncertain. The length of the CDR3 is 14 residues. V was clipped by 2 bases and J by 8 bases, with 15 bases between them. The V gene's germline CDR1 is MNHEY and CDR2 SVGAGI. CDR3 sequence: CASSYHPAGQGYTF. As DNA, the CDR3 is TGTGCCAGCAGTTACCATCCAGCCGGTCAAGGCTACACCTTC.

This clonotype was picked up many times. For the CDR3, the DNA is TGTGCCAGCAGCGATGGGACAGTTTACTACGAGCAGTACTTC. Translated: CASSDGTVYYEQYF. The chain carries TRBV7-9 and TRBJ2-7; TRBD1 matches 7 bases. J gave up 3 bases and V 5 bases, and 7 bases lay outside the gene matches. The CDR3 is made up of 14 amino acids. Germline CDR1 and CDR2: SEHNR and FQNEAQ (reference sequence).

V gene TRBV7-6 combines with J gene TRBJ1-2; D remains ambiguous. Between the trimmed V and J ends, which lost 5 bases and 7 bases, there was a span of 14 bases. CDR1 is SGHVS, CDR2 FNYEAQ, per germline. This CDR3 spans 13 amino acids. The CDR3 DNA reads as TGTGCCAGCAGCCAGGAGCCGTTTCTTGGCTACACCTTC. Amino acid sequence: CASSQEPFLGYTF.

This chain connects TRBV27 to TRBJ2-5; D is possibly TRBD1 or TRBD2 (6 bases each). CDR1 is MNHEY and CDR2 is SMNVEV in the germline V gene (reference sequence). There are 14 residues in the CDR3. With 6 bases removed from V and 4 bases from J, the gap between germline ends came to 15 bases. The chain's CDR3 is CASRPGGGPETQYF. The DNA of the CDR3 is TGTGCCAGCAGACCCGGTGGGGGGCCAGAGACCCAGTACTTC.

Only a few counts were recorded for this clonotype. V usage is TRBV10-3 and J usage is TRBJ1-5, with D unclear. The length of the CDR3 is 14 residues. The V end was cut by 2 bases, the J end by 4 bases, with 9 bases between. Germline assignment: CDR1 ENHRY and CDR2 SYGVKD. CDR3 protein: CAISENPDNQPQHF. The CDR3 region has the DNA TGTGCCATCAGTGAGAACCCGGATAATCAGCCCCAGCATTTT.

Details on this clonotype: At one end the junction does not follow the germline gene, possibly because of a read error. The CDR3 DNA reads as TGTACCAGCAGCCAAGCAGGGGGCAGTCAGCCCCAGCATTTT. This gives the protein CTSSQAGGSQPQHF. The chain combines TRBV3-1 with TRBJ1-5, with 8 bases identical to TRBD1. Germline CDR1 reads LGHDT; CDR2 reads YNNKEL (reference sequence). This CDR3 contains 14 residues.